This TCR beta chain was sequenced in a study of T cell responses to AZD1222 COVID-19 vaccine. Remarks on this clone: Its antigen is as yet unknown.

General study points: Two AZD1222 doses significantly raised spike-specific TCR breadth and depth over controls. Clonal diversity was possibly underestimated, and the donors were mostly white British, with more females.

This CDR3 has 16 residues. The germline V gene encodes CDR1 MGHRA and CDR2 YSYEKL. V lost 3 bases and J lost 1; bases outside the gene matches: 7. TCRdb's table, derived via immunoSEQ multiplex PCR, lists solely in-frame clones and lacks some. The table records around 120,000 clones, around nine tenths of them present only once. Sequencing used peripheral blood, obtained 28 days after the second AZD1222 dose. The V call is TRBV4-1, the J call TRBJ2-7, with 9 bases that match TRBD2. The sequence came from an adult who received the AZD1222 COVID-19 vaccine. The CDR3 DNA reads TGCGCCAGCAGCCAGGCCACTAGCGGGCTATCCTACGAGCAGTACTTC. Translated, it gives CASSQATSGLSYEQYF.